This T cell receptor beta chain stems from a study of shared clonotypes between healthy human individuals. Deep level was the assay's run setting. Profiled with immunoSEQ multiplex PCR; TCRdb holds only in-frame clones, not every one. The sample lists some 2,000,000 clones; approximately 95% were seen once. This CDR3 is built from 14 residues. V shed 0 bases and J shed 7 bases, with 9 bases lying between them. Germline CDR1 and CDR2: MNHEY and SVGAGI. A note on this clone: Other DNA sequences in this sample translate to the same CDR3.

The chain links TRBV6-5 to TRBJ1-4, with TRBD1 as a possible D gene (5 bases). The clonotype originates from a young man in good health. Sequencing was performed on naive CD4+ T cells sorted from blood. Subset of the sample: CD45RA+ positively selected. The CDR3: CASSYSGVGEKLFF. CDR3 coding DNA: TGTGCCAGCAGTTACTCAGGGGTTGGTGAAAAACTGTTTTTT.